The clone carrying this T cell receptor beta chain was recorded a few times. Its antigen is undetermined. TCRdb used MiXCR to reprocess the RT-PCR reads, holding one entry per CDR3 protein. The sample yields a few hundred thousand distinct CDR3 sequences, over 20% seen once. CDR3 length: 15 amino acids. Trimming left V 6 bases short and J 6 bases short, with 20 bases between. The sample is drawn from a study of response to subunit inactivated influenza vaccine. Findings and limits, study-wide: Each seasonal flu vaccination may recruit only limited new T cells, authors suggested.

The sequencing used PBMCs from blood, collected 21 months after vaccination. The sequence came from a man in his fifties or sixties who received an inactivated influenza vaccine. The chain couples TRBV12-3 or TRBV12-4 to TRBJ1-1; D remains ambiguous. CDR3 DNA sequence: TGTGCCAGCAGCCTTAGTGGGGTAGGGAAAGCTGAAGCTTTCTTT. It translates to CASSLSGVGKAEAFF.